The entry that follows covers one T cell receptor (beta chain) sequence. This sample is drawn from a study of blood T cell repertoires in COVID-19. The wider study: The United States, Italy and Spain provided the acute and convalescent COVID-19 samples.

The V gene lost 2 bases and the J gene lost 7 bases, with 11 bases spanning the gap. Germline assignment: CDR1 MDHEN and CDR2 SYDVKM. This CDR3 is built from 13 residues. Produced via immunoSEQ multiplex PCR; TCRdb's table is partial and in-frame only. The sample comprises 250,000 or so clones, about 90% of which are singletons, and approximately 4% rests with the top ten. The TCR was taken from a woman aged 30 to 39 with acute COVID-19. V is TRBV28 and J is TRBJ1-1; maybe TRBD1 (6 bases). The sequencing sample was made of PBMCs or T cells enriched from blood (not recorded which). In DNA, the CDR3 is TGTGCCAGCAGTTTAGAAGGGGGGGGTGAAGCTTTCTTT. This encodes CASSLEGGGEAFF.